The following is a T cell receptor beta chain sequence with its context. Since a much larger clone is just one base distant, this may be a read error. MiXCR, applied by TCRdb to the RT-PCR reads, yields one record per CDR3 protein. Here the sample spans about 700,000 distinct CDR3 sequences, 14% being singletons. The ends were cut back, 7 bases at V and 5 bases at J, with 17 bases in the middle. This CDR3 comprises 14 residues. The chain couples TRBV12-3 or TRBV12-4 to TRBJ1-2, with a possible D match to TRBD1 (5 bases). The sequencing sample was made of memory CD4+ T cells from blood. The source is a female donor in good health, serving as a healthy control. The CDR3 loop reads CASTLTGAFYGYTF. The CDR3 DNA reads as TGTGCCAGCACCCTAACTGGGGCATTTTATGGCTACACCTTC.